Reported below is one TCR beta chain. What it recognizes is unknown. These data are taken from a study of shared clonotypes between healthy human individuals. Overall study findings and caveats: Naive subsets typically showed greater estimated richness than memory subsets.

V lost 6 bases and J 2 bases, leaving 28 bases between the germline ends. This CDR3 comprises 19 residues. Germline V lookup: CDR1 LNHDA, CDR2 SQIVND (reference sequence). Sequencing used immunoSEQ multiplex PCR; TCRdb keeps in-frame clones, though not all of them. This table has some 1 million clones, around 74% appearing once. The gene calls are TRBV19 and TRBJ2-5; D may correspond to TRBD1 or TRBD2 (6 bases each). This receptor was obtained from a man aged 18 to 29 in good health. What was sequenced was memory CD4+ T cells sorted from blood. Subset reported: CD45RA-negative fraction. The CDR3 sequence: CASSWGRPGANLGQETQYF. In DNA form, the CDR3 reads TGTGCCAGTAGCTGGGGGAGGCCAGGGGCCAACCTTGGACAAGAGACCCAGTACTTC.